This T cell receptor (beta chain) was found in a study of tumor-infiltrating lymphocytes in oesophageal squamous cell carcinoma. Germline V gene data show CDR1 as SGHVT and CDR2 as SQSDAQ. The CDR3 loop spans 18 amino acids. A single record per CDR3 protein comes from TCRdb applying MiXCR to the PCR reads. The sample consists of more than 10,000 distinct CDR3 sequences, roughly 51% of them appearing once. This clonotype has only a few counts. This chain joins TRBV7-4 and TRBJ2-4, with a weak D call TRBD2 (6 bases). The J call may not be correct, given that the DNA end is closer to TRBJ2-6. The sample taken for sequencing was esophageal tumor tissue. The receptor comes from a male donor with esophageal squamous cell carcinoma. CDR3 amino acids: CASSLGGTVISGANVLTF. The DNA for the CDR3 is TGTGCCAGCAGCTTAGGGGGGACTGTCATCTCTGGGGCCAACGTCCTGACTTTC.